Listed here is a single TCR beta chain. No cognate antigen has been identified for it. Per-base qualities were not stored, and no clone one base away is much larger. This entry comes from a study of control samples from healthy donors and cancer patients (dated by TCRdb to the early 2020s). The library was obtained by the immunoSEQ multiplex PCR assay. The table was pulled from immuneACCESS by TCRdb, which kept in-frame rearrangements only. Such tables lose some clones; where checked, under half of the loss comes from unresolved V genes, and the rest has no known cause. The sample table records around 190,000 clones; around nine tenths of these occur just once. The ten largest make up around 1.4% of the sample. Relative to germline, V is 2 bases shorter and J is 2 bases shorter, with 11 bases between their ends. The CDR3 runs 15 amino acids, cysteine and phenylalanine included. The kept DNA is CDR3 alone, 45 bases in frame from the first base. The germline V gene gives CDR1 as SGHTA and CDR2 as FQGNSA.

Here the chain combines TRBV7-2 and TRBJ2-3; confidence is insufficient to name the D gene. Input material: blood. This TCR was sampled from a man aged 25 to 40 in good health. Here is the DNA: TGTGCCAGCAGCTTATCCCGGGTCCTCACAGATACGCAGTATTTT. It translates as CASSLSRVLTDTQYF.